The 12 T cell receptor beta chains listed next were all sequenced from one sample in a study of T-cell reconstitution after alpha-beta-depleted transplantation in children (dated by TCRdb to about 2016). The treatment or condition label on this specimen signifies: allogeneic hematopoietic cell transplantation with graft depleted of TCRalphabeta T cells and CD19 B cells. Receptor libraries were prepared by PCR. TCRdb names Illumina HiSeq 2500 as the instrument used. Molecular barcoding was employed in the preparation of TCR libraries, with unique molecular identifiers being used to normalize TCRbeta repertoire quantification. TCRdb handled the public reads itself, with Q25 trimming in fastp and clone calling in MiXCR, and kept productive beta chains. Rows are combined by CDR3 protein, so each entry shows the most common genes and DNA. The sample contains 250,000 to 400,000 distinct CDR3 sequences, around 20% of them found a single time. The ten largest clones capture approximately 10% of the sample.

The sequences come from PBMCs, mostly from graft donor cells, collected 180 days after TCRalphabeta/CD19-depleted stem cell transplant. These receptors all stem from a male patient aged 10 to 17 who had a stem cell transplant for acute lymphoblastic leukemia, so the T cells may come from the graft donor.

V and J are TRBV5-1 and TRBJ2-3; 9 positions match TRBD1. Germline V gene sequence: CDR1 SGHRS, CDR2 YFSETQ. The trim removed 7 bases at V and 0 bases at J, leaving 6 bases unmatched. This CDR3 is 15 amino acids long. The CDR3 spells CASGGTGTSTDTQYF. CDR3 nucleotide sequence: TGCGCCAGCGGAGGGACAGGGACTAGCACAGATACGCAGTATTTT.

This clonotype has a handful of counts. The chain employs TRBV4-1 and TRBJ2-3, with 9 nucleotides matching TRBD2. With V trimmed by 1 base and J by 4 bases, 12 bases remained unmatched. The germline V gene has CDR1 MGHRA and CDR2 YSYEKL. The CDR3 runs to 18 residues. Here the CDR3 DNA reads TGCGCCAGCAGCCAAGGTCCGGTGAGGCGGGAGGGGCCAGATACGCAGTATTTT. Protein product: CASSQGPVRREGPDTQYF.

This CDR3 reads CASSTRQVIGTDTQYF. The CDR3 nucleotides are TGTGCCAGCAGCACGCGACAGGTCATCGGCACAGATACGCAGTATTTT. The V and J genes are TRBV11-2 and TRBJ2-3, with D possibly TRBD1 on 6 matching bases. V was cut by 5 bases and J by 1 base, with 16 bases left in between. The CDR3 covers 16 residues. Looked up from germline, CDR1 is SGHAT and CDR2 is FQNNGV.

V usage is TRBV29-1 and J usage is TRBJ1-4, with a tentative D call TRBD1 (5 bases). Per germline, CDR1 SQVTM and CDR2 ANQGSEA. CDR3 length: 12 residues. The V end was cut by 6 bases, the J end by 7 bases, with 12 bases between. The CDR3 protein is CSVKRGGEKLFF. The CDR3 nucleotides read TGCAGCGTCAAGCGGGGGGGTGAAAAACTGTTTTTT. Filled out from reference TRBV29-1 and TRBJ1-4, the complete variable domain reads SAVISQKPSRDICQRGTSLTIQCQVDSQVTMMFWYRQQPGQSLTLIATANQGSEATYESGFVIDKFPISRPNLTFSTLTVSNMSPEDSSIYLCSVKRGGEKLFFGSGTQLSVL.

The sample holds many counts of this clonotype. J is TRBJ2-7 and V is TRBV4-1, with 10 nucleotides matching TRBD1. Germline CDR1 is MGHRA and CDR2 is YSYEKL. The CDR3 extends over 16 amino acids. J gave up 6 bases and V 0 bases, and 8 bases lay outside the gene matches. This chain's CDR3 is CASSQDPGTGVREQYF. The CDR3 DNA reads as TGCGCCAGCAGCCAAGATCCCGGGACAGGGGTCCGCGAGCAGTACTTC.

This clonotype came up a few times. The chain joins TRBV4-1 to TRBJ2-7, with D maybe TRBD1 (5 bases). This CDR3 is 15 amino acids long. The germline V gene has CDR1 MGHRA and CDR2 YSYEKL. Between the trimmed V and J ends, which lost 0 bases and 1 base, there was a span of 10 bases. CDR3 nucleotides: TGCGCCAGCAGCCAAGAGGACGGACAATCCTACGAGCAGTACTTC. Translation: CASSQEDGQSYEQYF.

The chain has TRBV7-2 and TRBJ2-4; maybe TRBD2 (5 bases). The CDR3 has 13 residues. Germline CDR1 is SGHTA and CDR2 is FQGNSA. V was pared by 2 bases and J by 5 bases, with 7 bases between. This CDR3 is CASSLLRENIQYF. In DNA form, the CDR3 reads TGTGCCAGCAGCTTACTGCGGGAAAACATTCAGTACTTC.

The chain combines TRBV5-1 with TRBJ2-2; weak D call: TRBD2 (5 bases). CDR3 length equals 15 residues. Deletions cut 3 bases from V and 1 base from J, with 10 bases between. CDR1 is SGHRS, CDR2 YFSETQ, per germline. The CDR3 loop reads CASSSRGRNTGELFF. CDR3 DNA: TGCGCCAGCAGCTCCCGAGGGAGGAACACCGGGGAGCTGTTTTTT.

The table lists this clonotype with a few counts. The CDR3 DNA reads as TGTGCCAGTAGTCCGGGACAGGGGGAATTTGGCTACACCTTC. This encodes CASSPGQGEFGYTF. The chain recombines TRBV19 with TRBJ1-2, with TRBD1 matching over 11 bases. CDR3 length: 14 amino acids. Germline CDR1 is LNHDA and CDR2 is SQIVND (reference sequence). V lost 5 bases, J lost 7 bases, and 6 bases stayed unmatched.

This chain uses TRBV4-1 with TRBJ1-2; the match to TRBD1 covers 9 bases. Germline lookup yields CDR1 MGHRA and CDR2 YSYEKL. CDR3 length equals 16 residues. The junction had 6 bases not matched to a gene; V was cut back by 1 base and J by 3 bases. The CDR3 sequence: CASSQVTGQGYYGYTF. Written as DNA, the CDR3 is TGCGCCAGCAGCCAAGTCACGGGACAGGGTTACTATGGCTACACCTTC.

CDR3 nucleotides: TGCAGTGCTCTCCAGGCCTTTCGGAATCAGCCCCAGCATTTT. Translating gives CSALQAFRNQPQHF. The chain links TRBV20-1 to TRBJ1-5, with unresolved D. Germline assignment: CDR1 DFQATT and CDR2 SNEGSKA (reference sequence). The CDR3 is 14 residues long. V was clipped by 5 bases and J by 4 bases, with 15 bases between them.

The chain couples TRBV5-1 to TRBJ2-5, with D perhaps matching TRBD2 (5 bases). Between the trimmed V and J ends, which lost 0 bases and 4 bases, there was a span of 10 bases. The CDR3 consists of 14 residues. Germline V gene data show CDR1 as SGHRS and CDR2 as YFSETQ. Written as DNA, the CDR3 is TGCGCCAGCAGCTTGGTGAGCGGCCCAGAGACCCAGTACTTC. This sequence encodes CASSLVSGPETQYF.